This TCR beta chain came from a study of cytomegalovirus exposure and HLA in healthy donors. Whole-study findings and limits: Later analysis found that TCR beta chains associated with HLA were more clonally expanded than other, equally common chains. In a later analysis, TCR association rates varied by HLA locus: DRB1 most, HLA-C fewest. In a later analysis, a genetic analysis reported fewer productive-TCR N-insertions in an Asian-associated ancestry cluster than the cohort average.

PCR employed 60 Vbeta and 13 Jbeta primers. Methods used by the authors: In a later analysis, of roughly 83 million unique beta chains, 9 million to 11 million appeared in at least two donors. Profiling relied on immunoSEQ multiplex PCR, and the TCRdb table lists in-frame clones only, not all of them. The V and J calls and the clone size are those of that table, but D and trimming were determined from the DNA. The table has 90,000 to 150,000 clones, 55% to 75% seen once. As to this clone: As yet, its antigen is unknown.

CDR1 and CDR2 (germline): SNHLY, FYNNEI. The CDR3 contains 15 residues. Trimming took 6 bases from V and 8 from J, leaving 20 bases between them. Sequencing was performed on PBMCs. This receptor was identified in a woman aged 40 to 50 in good health and CMV-seropositive. The chain uses TRBV2 and TRBJ2-1; possible D gene TRBD2, 7 bases. The CDR3 reads CASRPWRGGLDEQFF. CDR3 nucleotides: TGTGCCAGCAGGCCGTGGAGGGGGGGTCTCGATGAGCAGTTCTTC.